Listed here are 2 T cell receptor beta chains from one sample, sequenced in a study of PD-1 blockade in classical Hodgkin lymphoma. The time point is: cycle 4 day 1 (C4D1), after less than 7 weeks of nivolumab. Each and every patient relapsed after autologous stem cell transplantation, and patients got differing brentuximab vedotin exposure. TCRdb keeps only in-frame clones here, not all; method: immunoSEQ multiplex PCR. The sample holds tens of thousands of clones, 70% to 90% seen once. The sequencing here drew on peripheral blood mononuclear cells (PBMCs), taken before the fourth cycle of nivolumab. These receptors were obtained from a human donor with classical Hodgkin lymphoma.

V usage is TRBV5-1 and J usage is TRBJ2-2, with TRBD2 matching 9 bases. The CDR3 covers 17 residues. V shed 2 bases, J shed 6 bases, and the junction held 11 bases outside the gene matches. Germline V lookup: CDR1 SGHRS, CDR2 YFSETQ. CDR3 DNA: TGCGCCAGCAGCTTCGACCCGGGACTAGCTCTTGCCGGGGAGCTGTTTTTT. Protein sequence: CASSFDPGLALAGELFF.

This chain joins TRBV5-1 and TRBJ2-2; no clear D. The CDR3 is 13 amino acids. Germline loops: CDR1 SGHRS, CDR2 YFSETQ. With 0 bases removed from V and 6 bases from J, the gap between germline ends came to 6 bases. DNA for the CDR3: TGCGCCAGCAGCTTGGTGGTCGCCGGGGAGCTGTTTTTT. The encoded protein is CASSLVVAGELFF.